Given below is one T cell receptor (beta chain) in context. The data were taken from a study of blood T cell repertoires in COVID-19. Looking at the study overall: Researchers got acute and convalescent COVID-19 samples from the United States, Italy and Spain. From T cells, B-cell-depleted T cells, or PBMCs came the material, which was cDNA or gDNA.

Germline CDR1 is GTSNPN and CDR2 is SVGIG (reference sequence). Trimming stripped 4 bases from V and 8 bases from J, with 11 bases between. The CDR3 contains 11 residues. As originally analysed: How many nucleated cells were present was estimated from reference gene primer amplification. Libraries were prepared by immunoSEQ multiplex PCR; TCRdb keeps only in-frame clonotypes and omits some of them. V, J and clone size reflect that table, while D and trimming were determined from the DNA. The profile covers approximately 94,000 clones, with around 85% appearing a single time and around an eighth taken by the ten largest.

The source material was peripheral blood. The genes are TRBV30 and TRBJ1-2; a weak D match, TRBD1 (6 bases). This clonotype was sampled from a man in his fifties or sixties with active or convalescent COVID-19. Here the CDR3 DNA reads TGTGCCTGGATGAACAGGGAAGGCTACACCTTC. Amino acid sequence: CAWMNREGYTF. Full variable domain (rest looked up from reference TRBV30 and TRBJ1-2): SQTIHQWPATLVQPVGSPLSLECTVEGTSNPNLYWYRQAAGRGLQLLFYSVGIGQISSEVPQNLSASRPQDRQFILSSKKLLLSDSGFYLCAWMNREGYTFGSGTRLTVV.